Shown below are 23 T cell receptor beta chains from a single sample sequenced in a study of T cell repertoires in cytomegalovirus infection. From the reads, TCRdb called clonotypes with MiXCR, one entry per CDR3 protein. Among nearly 650,000 distinct CDR3 sequences listed, 24% were seen once. The sequenced sample consisted of CD8+ T cells from PBMCs. The source of these receptors is a human donor in good health (CMV status not recorded). Some clones in this sample may be carry-over from other donors' samples.

This clonotype appeared many times. The chain combines TRBV7-9 with TRBJ1-2; TRBD1 agrees at 7 bases. The trim removed 6 bases at V and 3 bases at J, leaving 4 bases unmatched. Germline CDR1 and CDR2: SEHNR and FQNEAQ (reference sequence). The CDR3 has 13 residues. This CDR3 is CASRITGDYGYTF. As DNA, the CDR3 is TGTGCCAGCAGGATAACAGGGGACTATGGCTACACCTTC.

The chain employs TRBV20-1 and TRBJ2-1; D possibly corresponds to TRBD1 (5 bases). The CDR3 extends over 15 amino acids. CDR1 is DFQATT, CDR2 SNEGSKA, per germline (reference sequence). V was cut by 0 bases and J by 6 bases, with 15 bases left in between. The CDR3 DNA follows: TGCAGTGCTAGAGATAGGGGTCATTTAAGCAATGAGCAGTTCTTC. Protein product: CSARDRGHLSNEQFF.

In its sample, this clonotype was seen many times. The chain links TRBV28 to TRBJ1-5; 10 bases map to TRBD1. Germline V gives CDR1 MDHEN, CDR2 SYDVKM. The CDR3 is made up of 16 amino acids. V was pared by 3 bases and J by 2 bases, with 4 bases of the junction left unmatched. The CDR3 DNA is TGTGCCAGCAGTTTGACCGGGACAGGGGGCAATCAGCCCCAGCATTTT. Encoded protein: CASSLTGTGGNQPQHF.

This clonotype was seen repeatedly, ten times or more. The junction and the germline gene differ at one end; a read error may be behind it. The chain has TRBV12-3 or TRBV12-4 and TRBJ1-2; D gene uncertain. This CDR3 has 10 residues. CDR3 in DNA: TGTGCCAGCAGTGGAGGCGAGATCTCCTTC. This codes for CASSGGEISF.

The chain combines TRBV27 with TRBJ2-3; 15 positions match TRBD2. The V gene's germline CDR1 is MNHEY and CDR2 SMNVEV (reference sequence). This CDR3 is 19 amino acids long. With V trimmed by 3 bases and J by 0 bases, 7 bases remained unmatched. CDR3 in DNA: TGTGCCAGCAGTTTCAAGGCGGGGACTAGCGGGGGGAGCACAGATACGCAGTATTTT. Its protein is CASSFKAGTSGGSTDTQYF.

The J gene is TRBJ2-1, the V gene TRBV29-1, with 9 bases matching TRBD1. Germline values: CDR1 SQVTM, CDR2 ANQGSEA. The CDR3 totals 15 residues. V was clipped by 7 bases and J by 5 bases; unmatched bases: 12. The CDR3 sequence: CSAMVRDRVNNEQFF. CDR3 in DNA: TGCAGCGCCATGGTTAGGGACAGGGTTAACAATGAGCAGTTCTTC.

The chain is built from TRBV20-1 and TRBJ2-7, with 8 bases identical to TRBD1. The germline CDR1 and CDR2 sequences are DFQATT and SNEGSKA (reference sequence). With 4 bases clipped from V and 0 bases from J, the junction kept 11 bases outside the gene matches. The CDR3 loop spans 16 amino acids. The DNA of the CDR3 is TGCAGTGCTATAGAGGGGGGACAGGCCTTCTCCTACGAGCAGTACGTC. Translation: CSAIEGGQAFSYEQYV.

This clonotype has more than one count but fewer than ten. The chain recombines TRBV7-6 with TRBJ2-2, with 9 bases matching TRBD2. The length of the CDR3 is 15 residues. Losses at the gene ends were 5 bases for V and 7 bases for J; bases not matched to a gene: 8. CDR1 is SGHVS and CDR2 is FNYEAQ in the germline V gene. The CDR3 protein is CASSGGGVPVGELFF. Written as DNA, the CDR3 is TGTGCCAGCAGCGGCGGGGGGGTACCGGTCGGGGAGCTGTTTTTT.

The rearrangement uses TRBV12-3 or TRBV12-4 and TRBJ1-2; no definite D call. V was pared by 5 bases and J by 6 bases, with 16 bases between. This CDR3 contains 14 residues. This CDR3 reads CASSPGRLGNGYTF. The CDR3 DNA reads as TGTGCCAGCAGTCCCGGACGGTTAGGTAATGGCTACACCTTC.

This clonotype appeared a few times. The chain couples TRBV5-3 to TRBJ2-7; 9 positions agree with TRBD1. TRBV5-3 is an ORF; its function is uncertain. V was clipped by 3 bases and J by 3 bases; unmatched bases: 13. The CDR3 has 17 amino acids. The CDR3 sequence: CARSSTLRRDRDYEQYV. In nucleotides, the CDR3 is TGTGCCAGAAGCTCAACACTCCGCAGGGACAGGGACTACGAGCAGTACGTC.

The rearrangement joins TRBV7-6 to TRBJ2-2; TRBD2 agrees at 15 bases. Trimming removed 6 bases from V and 1 base from J; junction bases left unmatched: 0. Germline V gene lookup returns CDR1 SGHVS and CDR2 FNYEAQ. CDR3 length: 16 amino acids. CDR3 sequence: CASRGLAGGNTGELFF. For the CDR3, the DNA is TGTGCCAGCAGGGGACTAGCGGGGGGGAACACCGGGGAGCTGTTTTTT.

This clonotype was picked up many times. The chain has TRBV6-1 and TRBJ2-1, with 9 nucleotides matching TRBD2. Germline values: CDR1 MNHNS, CDR2 SASEGT. This CDR3 comprises 13 residues. V lost 5 bases to trimming and J lost 8 bases; unmatched junction nucleotides: 4. The CDR3 DNA reads as TGTGCCAGCAGTTTTAGCGGGGGCGATGAGCAGTTCTTC. Protein product: CASSFSGGDEQFF.

The V call is TRBV2, the J call TRBJ2-4; D could derive from TRBD1 or TRBD2 (5 bases each). Deletions cut 2 bases from V and 8 bases from J, with 22 bases between. Germline CDR1 and CDR2: SNHLY and FYNNEI. CDR3 length equals 17 residues. CDR3 bases: TGTGCCAGCAGTGAATGGCCACGGGACGATTTGACGGACATTCAGTACTTC. It is translated as CASSEWPRDDLTDIQYF.

The chain has TRBV5-4 and TRBJ2-2; TRBD1 agrees at 12 bases. The junction had 4 bases not matched to a gene; V was cut back by 4 bases and J by 6 bases. There are 15 residues in the CDR3. The germline gives CDR1 SGHNT, CDR2 YYREEE (reference sequence). The CDR3 coding sequence is TGTGCCAGCAGCGGAGGGACAGGGGGCGCCGGGGAGCTGTTTTTT. Translated, it gives CASSGGTGGAGELFF.

For this clonotype: A clone one base away is much larger, so this may be a read error. This sequence joins TRBV25-1 and TRBJ2-7, with no clear D. Germline V CDR1 and CDR2: MGHDK, SYGVNS. CDR3 length: 13 amino acids. This CDR3 is CVSSAEWADEQYF. The DNA for the CDR3 is TGTGTCAGCAGCGCCGAGTGGGCGGACGAGCAGTACTTC.

The chain carries TRBV6-5 and TRBJ1-2, with 9 bases aligning to TRBD1. Germline loops: CDR1 MNHEY, CDR2 SVGAGI. The CDR3 spans 15 residues. V dropped 2 bases and J dropped 7; count of bases not matched to a gene: 8. CDR3 protein: CASSYHKQGAGGYTF. CDR3 coding DNA: TGTGCCAGCAGTTACCATAAACAGGGGGCCGGTGGCTACACCTTC.

The genes are TRBV6-4 and TRBJ2-3, with no clear D. There are 13 residues in the CDR3. V lost 3 bases to trimming and J lost 2 bases, with 6 bases between them. Germline values: CDR1 MRHNA, CDR2 SNTAGT. The CDR3 spells CASSEDHTDTQYF. The CDR3 DNA reads as TGTGCCAGCAGTGAGGATCACACAGATACGCAGTATTTT.

The chain uses TRBV29-1 and TRBJ2-2; tentatively, D is TRBD1 (6 bases). Germline V gene sequence: CDR1 SQVTM, CDR2 ANQGSEA. V dropped 2 bases and J dropped 0 bases, with 7 bases sitting between them. CDR3 length equals 14 residues. The CDR3 DNA reads as TGCAGCGTTGAAAAGGGGGCGAACACCGGGGAGCTGTTTTTT. Protein sequence: CSVEKGANTGELFF.

This clonotype was recorded many times. Written as DNA, the CDR3 is TGTGCCAGCAGCTCTTTGGGCAGGGGATTTCATGGCTACACCTTC. This codes for CASSSLGRGFHGYTF. This sequence joins TRBV7-2 and TRBJ1-2; possibly TRBD1 for D (6 bases). Germline V gene lookup returns CDR1 SGHTA and CDR2 FQGNSA. This CDR3 is 15 amino acids long. V lost 4 bases and J 6 bases, leaving 18 bases between the germline ends.

The gene calls are TRBV7-3 and TRBJ2-2; D remains unclear. The length of the CDR3 is 16 residues. V was trimmed by 10 bases and J by 2 bases, leaving 20 bases between them. Germline loops: CDR1 SGHTA, CDR2 FQGTGA. The CDR3 DNA reads as TGTGCCAACAGTTACATCCGGTACAGAAACACCGGGGAGCTGTTTTTT. Translation gives CANSYIRYRNTGELFF.

The table lists this clonotype with many counts. The rearrangement joins TRBV28 to TRBJ2-1; D perhaps matches TRBD2 (6 bases). The CDR3 loop spans 15 amino acids. Trimming took off 5 bases at V and 0 bases at J, with 11 bases between the two ends. Germline V gene sequence: CDR1 MDHEN, CDR2 SYDVKM. CDR3 sequence (DNA): TGTGCCAGCAGTCGGCGGGGCCGCTCCTACAATGAGCAGTTCTTC. This translates into CASSRRGRSYNEQFF.

Comment on this clonotype: The junction shows a germline mismatch at one end, possibly a read error. The V and J genes are TRBV7-9 and TRBJ1-1, with D perhaps TRBD1 (5 bases). CDR3 length equals 11 residues. Looked up from germline, CDR1 is SEHNR and CDR2 is FQNEAQ (reference sequence). The CDR3 protein is CANSQGTEAFF. The CDR3 DNA reads as TGTGCCAACAGCCAGGGAACTGAAGCTTTCTTT. Combining the CDR3 with reference TRBV7-9 and TRBJ1-1 gives the whole variable domain DTGVSQNPRHKITKRGQNVTFRCDPISEHNRLYWYRQTLGQGPEFLTYFQNEAQLEKSRLLSDRFSAERPKGSFSTLEIQRTEQGDSAMYLCANSQGTEAFFGQGTRLTVV.

This clonotype has a count of ten or more. The gene calls are TRBV7-9 and TRBJ1-5; D perhaps matches TRBD1 (5 bases). CDR3 length: 15 residues. Trimming took off 7 bases at V and 0 bases at J, with 13 bases between the two ends. From germline, CDR1 is SEHNR and CDR2 FQNEAQ (reference sequence). The DNA of the CDR3 is TGTGCCAGCACTCGGGGGGATTATAGCAATCAGCCCCAGCATTTT. This codes for CASTRGDYSNQPQHF.